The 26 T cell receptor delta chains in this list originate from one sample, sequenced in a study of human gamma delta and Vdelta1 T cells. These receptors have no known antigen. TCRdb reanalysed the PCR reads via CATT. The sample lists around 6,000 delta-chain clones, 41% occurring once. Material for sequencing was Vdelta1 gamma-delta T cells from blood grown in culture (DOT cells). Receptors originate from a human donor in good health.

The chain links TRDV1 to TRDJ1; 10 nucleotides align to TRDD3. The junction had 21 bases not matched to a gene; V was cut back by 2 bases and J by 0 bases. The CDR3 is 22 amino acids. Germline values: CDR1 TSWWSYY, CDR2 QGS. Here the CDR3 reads CALGEMSPQYWGITSYTDKLIF. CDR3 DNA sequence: TGTGCTCTTGGGGAAATGTCCCCCCAGTACTGGGGGATTACTTCGTACACCGATAAACTCATCTTT.

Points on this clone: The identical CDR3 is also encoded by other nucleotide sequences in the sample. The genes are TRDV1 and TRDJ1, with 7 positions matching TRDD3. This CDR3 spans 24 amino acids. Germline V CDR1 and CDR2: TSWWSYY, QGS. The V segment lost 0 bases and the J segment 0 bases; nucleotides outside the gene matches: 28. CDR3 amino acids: CALGELDGRDWGIWAPLDTDKLIF. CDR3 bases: TGTGCTCTTGGGGAACTAGATGGCCGAGACTGGGGTATATGGGCTCCTTTGGACACCGATAAACTCATCTTT.

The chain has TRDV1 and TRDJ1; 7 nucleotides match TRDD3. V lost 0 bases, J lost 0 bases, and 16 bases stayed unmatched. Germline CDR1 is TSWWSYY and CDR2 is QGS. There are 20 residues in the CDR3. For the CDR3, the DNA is TGTGCTCTTGGGGAACTGGATCTACTGGTATGGGGGAGGAACACCGATAAACTCATCTTT. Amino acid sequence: CALGELDLLVWGRNTDKLIF.

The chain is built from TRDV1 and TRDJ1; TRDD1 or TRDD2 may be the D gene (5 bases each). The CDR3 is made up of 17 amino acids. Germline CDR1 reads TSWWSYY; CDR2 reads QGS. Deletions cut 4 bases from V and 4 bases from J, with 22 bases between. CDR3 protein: CALGVNLPDSVCDKLIF. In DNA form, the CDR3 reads TGTGCTCTTGGGGTCAATCTTCCAGATAGTGTGTGCGATAAACTCATCTTT.

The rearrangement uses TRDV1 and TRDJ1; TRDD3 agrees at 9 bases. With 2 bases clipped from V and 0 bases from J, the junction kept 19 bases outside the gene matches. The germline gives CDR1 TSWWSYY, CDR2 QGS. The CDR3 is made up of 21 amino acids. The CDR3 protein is CALGEVGGDSTGGPNTDKLIF. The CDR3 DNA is TGTGCTCTTGGGGAAGTGGGGGGGGACTCTACTGGGGGACCAAACACCGATAAACTCATCTTT.

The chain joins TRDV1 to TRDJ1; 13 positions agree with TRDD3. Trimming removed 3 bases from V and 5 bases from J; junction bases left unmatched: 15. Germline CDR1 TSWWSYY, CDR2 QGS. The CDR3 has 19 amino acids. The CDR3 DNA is TGTGCTCTTGGGGAGGGATTTCCGTACTGGGGGATACGTTCGGATAAACTCATCTTT. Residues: CALGEGFPYWGIRSDKLIF.

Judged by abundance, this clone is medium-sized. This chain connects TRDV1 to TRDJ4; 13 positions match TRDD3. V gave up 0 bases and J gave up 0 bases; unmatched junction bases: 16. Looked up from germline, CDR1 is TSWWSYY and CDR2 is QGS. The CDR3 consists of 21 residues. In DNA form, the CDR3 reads TGTGCTCTTGGGGAACTAGGCCAACGTAACACTGGGGGATACGACGCCAGACCCCTGATCTTT. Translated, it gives CALGELGQRNTGGYDARPLIF.

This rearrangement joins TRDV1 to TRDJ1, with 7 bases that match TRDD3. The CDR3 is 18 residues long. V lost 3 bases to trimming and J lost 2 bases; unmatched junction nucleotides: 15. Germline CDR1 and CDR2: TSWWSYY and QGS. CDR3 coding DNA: TGTGCTCTTGGGGATCTTCCCGCCCGCTGGGGGCAAACCGATAAACTCATCTTT. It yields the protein CALGDLPARWGQTDKLIF.

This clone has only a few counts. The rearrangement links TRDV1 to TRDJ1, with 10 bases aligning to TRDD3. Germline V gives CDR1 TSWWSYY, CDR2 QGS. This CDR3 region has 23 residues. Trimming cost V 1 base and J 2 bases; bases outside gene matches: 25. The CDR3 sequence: CALGEPRRVPSDWGMGGTDKLIF. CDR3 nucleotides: TGTGCTCTTGGGGAACCGAGGAGAGTACCGTCGGACTGGGGGATGGGGGGGACCGATAAACTCATCTTT.

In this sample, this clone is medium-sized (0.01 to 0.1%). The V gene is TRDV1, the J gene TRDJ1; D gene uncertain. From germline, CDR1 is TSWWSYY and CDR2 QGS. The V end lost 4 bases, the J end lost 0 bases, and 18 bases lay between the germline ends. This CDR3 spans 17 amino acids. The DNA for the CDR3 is TGTGCTCTTGGGGGAAGTTTTTTATATGGCTACACCGATAAACTCATCTTT. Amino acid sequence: CALGGSFLYGYTDKLIF.

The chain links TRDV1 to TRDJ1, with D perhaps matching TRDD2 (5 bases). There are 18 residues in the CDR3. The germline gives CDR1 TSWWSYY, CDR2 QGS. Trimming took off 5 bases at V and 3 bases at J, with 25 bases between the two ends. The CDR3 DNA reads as TGTGCTCTTGGGATCCCACGGAAGTACCTGATCTTCCCCGATAAACTCATCTTT. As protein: CALGIPRKYLIFPDKLIF.

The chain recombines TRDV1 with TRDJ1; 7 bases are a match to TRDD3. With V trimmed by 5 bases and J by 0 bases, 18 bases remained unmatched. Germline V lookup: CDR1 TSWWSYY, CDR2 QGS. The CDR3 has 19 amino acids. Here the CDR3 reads CALGISVRIRGLDTDKLIF. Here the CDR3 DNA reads TGTGCTCTTGGGATCTCTGTCAGGATACGGGGATTGGACACCGATAAACTCATCTTT.

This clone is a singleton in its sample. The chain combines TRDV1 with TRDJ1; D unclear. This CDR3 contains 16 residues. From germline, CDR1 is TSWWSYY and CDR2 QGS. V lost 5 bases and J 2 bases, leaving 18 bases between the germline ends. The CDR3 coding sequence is TGTGCTCTTGGGATGGATCCACGGAAGAATACCGATAAACTCATCTTT. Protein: CALGMDPRKNTDKLIF.

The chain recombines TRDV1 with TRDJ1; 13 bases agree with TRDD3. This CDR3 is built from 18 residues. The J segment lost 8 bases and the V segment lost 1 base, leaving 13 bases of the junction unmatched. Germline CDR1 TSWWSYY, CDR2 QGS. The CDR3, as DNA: TGTGCTCTTGGGGAACCCCTATACTGGGGGATACGCAGACCCAAACTCATCTTT. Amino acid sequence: CALGEPLYWGIRRPKLIF.

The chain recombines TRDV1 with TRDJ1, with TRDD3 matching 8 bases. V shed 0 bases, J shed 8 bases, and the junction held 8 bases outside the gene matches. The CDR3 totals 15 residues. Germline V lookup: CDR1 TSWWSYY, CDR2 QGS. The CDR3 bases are TGTGCTCTTGGGGAACTTGGCGGAAACTGGGGGAAACTCATCTTT. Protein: CALGELGGNWGKLIF.

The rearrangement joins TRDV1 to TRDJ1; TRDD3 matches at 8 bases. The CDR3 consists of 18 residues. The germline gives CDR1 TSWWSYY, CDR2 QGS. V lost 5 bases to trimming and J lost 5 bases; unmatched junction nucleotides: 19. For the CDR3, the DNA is TGTGCTCTTGGGAAAAAAATCGACCTACGGGGGGATAAAGATAAACTCATCTTT. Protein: CALGKKIDLRGDKDKLIF.

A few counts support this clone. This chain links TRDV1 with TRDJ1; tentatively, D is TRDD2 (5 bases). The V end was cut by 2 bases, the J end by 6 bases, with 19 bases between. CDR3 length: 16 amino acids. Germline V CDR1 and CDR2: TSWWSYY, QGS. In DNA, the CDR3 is TGTGCTCTTGGGGAAAAGGCCCCCGACTCCTTCTATAAACTCATCTTT. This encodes CALGEKAPDSFYKLIF.

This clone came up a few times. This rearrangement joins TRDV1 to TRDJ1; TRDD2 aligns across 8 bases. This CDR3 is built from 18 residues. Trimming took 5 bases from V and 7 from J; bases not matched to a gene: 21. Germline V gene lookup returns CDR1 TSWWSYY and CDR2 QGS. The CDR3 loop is CALGHTPLPSPWGAKLIF. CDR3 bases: TGTGCTCTTGGGCATACTCCCCTTCCTAGCCCTTGGGGAGCTAAACTCATCTTT.

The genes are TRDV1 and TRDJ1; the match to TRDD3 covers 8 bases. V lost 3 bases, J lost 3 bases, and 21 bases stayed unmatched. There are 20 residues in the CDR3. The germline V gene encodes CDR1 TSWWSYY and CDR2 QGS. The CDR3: CALGDRRSHRGDKDADKLIF. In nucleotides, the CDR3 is TGTGCTCTTGGGGACAGACGTTCTCACCGGGGGGATAAGGACGCCGATAAACTCATCTTT.

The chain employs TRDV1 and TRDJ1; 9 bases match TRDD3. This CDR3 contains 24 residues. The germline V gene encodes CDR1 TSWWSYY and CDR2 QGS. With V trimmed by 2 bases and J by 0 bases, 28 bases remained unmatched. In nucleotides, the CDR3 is TGTGCTCTTGGGGAAAAACACCTTCCCCGTCAACTGGGGGAGAGCCCCATCGACACCGATAAACTCATCTTT. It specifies CALGEKHLPRQLGESPIDTDKLIF.

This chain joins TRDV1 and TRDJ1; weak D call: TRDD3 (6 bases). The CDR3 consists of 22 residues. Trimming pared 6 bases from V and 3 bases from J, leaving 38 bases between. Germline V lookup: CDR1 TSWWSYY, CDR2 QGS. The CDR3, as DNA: TGTGCTCTTGGAGTCGATTCCTGTGCAAATTGGGGGGCCTTTATCGACTCCGATAAACTCATCTTT. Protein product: CALGVDSCANWGAFIDSDKLIF.

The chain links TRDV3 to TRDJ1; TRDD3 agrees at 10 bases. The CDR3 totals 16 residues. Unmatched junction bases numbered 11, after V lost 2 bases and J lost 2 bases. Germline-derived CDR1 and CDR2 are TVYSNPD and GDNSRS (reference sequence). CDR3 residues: CAFQFWGIILTDKLIF. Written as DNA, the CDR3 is TGTGCCTTTCAATTCTGGGGGATAATCCTAACCGATAAACTCATCTTT.

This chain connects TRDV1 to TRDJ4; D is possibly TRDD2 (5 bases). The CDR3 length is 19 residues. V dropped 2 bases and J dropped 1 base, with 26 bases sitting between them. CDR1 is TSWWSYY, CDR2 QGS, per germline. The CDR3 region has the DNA TGTGCTCTTGGGGAAATAGGACTTCCCCCAATATCAGTTTTCAGACCCCTGATCTTT. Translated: CALGEIGLPPISVFRPLIF.

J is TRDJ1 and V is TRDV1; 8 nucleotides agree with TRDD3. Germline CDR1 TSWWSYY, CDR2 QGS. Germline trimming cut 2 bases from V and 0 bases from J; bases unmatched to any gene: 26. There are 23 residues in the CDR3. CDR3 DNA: TGTGCTCTTGGGGAATTTGCCTCGGCGAGATTTACTGGGGGCCAACAGTACACCGATAAACTCATCTTT. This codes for CALGEFASARFTGGQQYTDKLIF.

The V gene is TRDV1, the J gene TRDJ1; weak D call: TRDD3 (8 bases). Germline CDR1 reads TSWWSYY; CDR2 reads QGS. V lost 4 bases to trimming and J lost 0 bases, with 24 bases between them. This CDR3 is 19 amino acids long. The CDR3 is CALGVLPKWTGGNTDKLIF. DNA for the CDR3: TGTGCTCTTGGGGTTCTTCCTAAATGGACTGGGGGGAACACCGATAAACTCATCTTT.

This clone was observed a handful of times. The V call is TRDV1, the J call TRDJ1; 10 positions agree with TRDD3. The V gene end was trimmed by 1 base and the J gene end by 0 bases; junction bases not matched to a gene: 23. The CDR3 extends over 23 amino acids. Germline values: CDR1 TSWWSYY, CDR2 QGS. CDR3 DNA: TGTGCTCTTGGGGAACCCTCTTCCTACGATGTACTGGGGGATGGAATTAACACCGATAAACTCATCTTT. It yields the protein CALGEPSSYDVLGDGINTDKLIF.